Reported below is one T cell receptor beta chain. As yet, its antigen is unknown. The data belong to a study of T cells after posttransplantation cyclophosphamide. Assay: immunoSEQ multiplex PCR; the TCRdb copy retains only in-frame clones and omits some. The table lists tens of thousands of clones, roughly 95% of them singletons, with around 3.1% in the top ten. The CDR3 runs to 13 residues. Trimming left V 3 bases short and J 7 bases short, with 7 bases between. Germline V CDR1 and CDR2: KGHSH, LQKENI. On the day of bone marrow donation, the related graft donor provided peripheral blood. Study-wide results and caveats: After PTCy, TRB diversity resembled that of CNI/methotrexate controls. Later post-transplant blood repertoires were often dominated by donor CD8+ memory clones. Skin or GI-infiltrating T cells shared few TRB sequences with blood.

J is TRBJ1-6 and V is TRBV18, with D unclear. The sample consisted of PBMCs. The TCR originated in a woman aged 25 to 39 in good health and a related stem cell transplant donor. In DNA form, the CDR3 reads TGTGCCAGCTCACCGGAAGAAAATTCACCCCTCCACTTT. Its protein is CASSPEENSPLHF.